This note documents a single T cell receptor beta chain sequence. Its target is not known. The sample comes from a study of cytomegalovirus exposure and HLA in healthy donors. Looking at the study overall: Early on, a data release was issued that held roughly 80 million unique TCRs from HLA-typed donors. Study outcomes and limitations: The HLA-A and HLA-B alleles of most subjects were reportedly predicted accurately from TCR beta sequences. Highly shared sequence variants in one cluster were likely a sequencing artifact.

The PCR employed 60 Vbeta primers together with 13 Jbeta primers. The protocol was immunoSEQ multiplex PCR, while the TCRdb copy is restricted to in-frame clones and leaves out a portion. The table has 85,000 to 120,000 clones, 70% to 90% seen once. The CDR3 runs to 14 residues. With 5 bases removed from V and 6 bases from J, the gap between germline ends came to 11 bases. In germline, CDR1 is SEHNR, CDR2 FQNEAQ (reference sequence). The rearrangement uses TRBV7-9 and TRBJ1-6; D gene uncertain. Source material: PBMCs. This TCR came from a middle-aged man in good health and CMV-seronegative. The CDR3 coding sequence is TGTGCCAGCAGCGGCGGAGGTGCTAATTCACCCCTCCACTTT. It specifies CASSGGGANSPLHF.